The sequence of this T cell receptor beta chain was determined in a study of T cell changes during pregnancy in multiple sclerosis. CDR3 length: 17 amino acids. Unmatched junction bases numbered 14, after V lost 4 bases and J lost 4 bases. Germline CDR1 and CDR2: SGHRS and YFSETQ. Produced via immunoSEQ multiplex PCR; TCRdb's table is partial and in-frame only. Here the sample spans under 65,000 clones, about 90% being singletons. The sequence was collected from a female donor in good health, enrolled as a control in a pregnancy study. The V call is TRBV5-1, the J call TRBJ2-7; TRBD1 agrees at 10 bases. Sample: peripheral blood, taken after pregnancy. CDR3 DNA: TGCGCCAGCAGCGAGGACCGAGCCGGGACAGGGGTTTACGAGCAGTACTTC. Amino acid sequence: CASSEDRAGTGVYEQYF.